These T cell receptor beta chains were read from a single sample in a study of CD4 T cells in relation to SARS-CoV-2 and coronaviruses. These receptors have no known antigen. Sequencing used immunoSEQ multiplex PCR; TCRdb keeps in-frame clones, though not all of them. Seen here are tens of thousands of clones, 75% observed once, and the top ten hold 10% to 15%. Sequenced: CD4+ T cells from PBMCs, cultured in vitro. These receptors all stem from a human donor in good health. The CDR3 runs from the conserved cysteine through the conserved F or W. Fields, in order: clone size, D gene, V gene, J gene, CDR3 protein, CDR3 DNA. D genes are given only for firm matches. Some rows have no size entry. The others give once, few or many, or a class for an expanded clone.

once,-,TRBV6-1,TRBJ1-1,CASSEYGGENTEAFF,TGTGCCAGCAGTGAGTATGGGGGGGAGAACACTGAAGCTTTCTTT
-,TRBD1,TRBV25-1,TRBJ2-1,CASSRTDRGRNEQFF,TGTGCCAGCAGTAGAACAGACAGGGGCCGAAATGAGCAGTTCTTC
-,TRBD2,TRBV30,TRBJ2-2,CAWSRGLAGPGELFF,TGTGCCTGGAGTAGGGGACTAGCGGGACCCGGGGAGCTGTTTTTT
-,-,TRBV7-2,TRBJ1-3,CASSLGDGNTIYF,TGTGCCAGCAGCTTGGGCGATGGAAACACCATATATTTT
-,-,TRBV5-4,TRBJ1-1,CASSLRFRNTEAFF,TGTGCCAGCAGCTTGAGATTCAGGAACACTGAAGCTTTCTTT
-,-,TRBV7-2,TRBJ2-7,CASSFLRASSYEQYF,TGTGCCAGCAGCTTTTTGCGGGCAAGCTCCTACGAGCAGTACTTC
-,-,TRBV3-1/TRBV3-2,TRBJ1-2,CASSQAHDYGYTF,TGTGCCAGCAGCCAAGCCCACGACTATGGCTACACCTTC
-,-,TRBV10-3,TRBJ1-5,CAITPDTNQPQHF,TGTGCCATCACCCCGGACACGAATCAGCCCCAGCATTTT
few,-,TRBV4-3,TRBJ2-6,CASSLVRDTFAGANVLTF,TGCGCCAGCAGCCTAGTCAGGGACACGTTTGCTGGGGCCAACGTCCTGACTTTC
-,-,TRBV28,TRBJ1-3,CASSTLGGIGNTIYF,TGTGCCAGCAGTACTCTGGGGGGCATAGGAAACACCATATATTTT
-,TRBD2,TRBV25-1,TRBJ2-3,CASSQAGLNTQYF,TGTGCCAGCAGCCAAGCGGGATTGAATACGCAGTATTTT
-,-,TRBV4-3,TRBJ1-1,CASSQEPGQWGTEAFF,TGCGCCAGCAGCCAAGAGCCGGGGCAATGGGGGACTGAAGCTTTCTTT
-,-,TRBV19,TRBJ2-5,CASSIMAGAETQYF,TGTGCCAGTAGTATTATGGCAGGGGCAGAGACCCAGTACTTC
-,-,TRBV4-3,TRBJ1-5,CASSQGVGNQPQHF,TGCGCCAGCAGCCAGGGGGTGGGCAATCAGCCCCAGCATTTT
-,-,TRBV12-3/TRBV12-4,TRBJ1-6,CASRIENSPLHF,TGTGCCAGCAGGATTGAGAATTCACCCCTCCACTTT
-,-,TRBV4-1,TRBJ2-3,CASSQEGIWARTDTQYF,TGCGCCAGCAGCCAAGAAGGGATCTGGGCCAGGACAGATACGCAGTATTTT
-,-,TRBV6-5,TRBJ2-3,CASSSFGQGGTDTQYF,TGTGCCAGCAGTTCCTTCGGACAGGGAGGGACAGATACGCAGTATTTT
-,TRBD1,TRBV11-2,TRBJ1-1,CASSFTNRGLSVAFF,TGTGCCAGCAGCTTCACAAACAGGGGGCTTTCGGTAGCTTTCTTT
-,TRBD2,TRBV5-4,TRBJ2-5,CASSSRTSGGETQYF,TGTGCCAGCAGCTCCCGGACTAGCGGTGGAGAGACCCAGTACTTC
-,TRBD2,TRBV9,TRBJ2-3,CASSLGTSGGALADTQYF,TGTGCCAGCAGCCTTGGGACTAGCGGGGGGGCCTTAGCAGATACGCAGTATTTT
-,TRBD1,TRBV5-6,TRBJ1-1,CASSLAFFVQGGPEAFF,TGTGCCAGCAGCTTGGCTTTTTTCGTGCAGGGGGGCCCTGAAGCTTTCTTT
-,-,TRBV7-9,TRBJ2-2,CASSLVFGFSGELFF,TGTGCCAGCAGCTTAGTTTTTGGGTTTTCCGGGGAGCTGTTTTTT
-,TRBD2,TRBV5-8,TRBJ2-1,CASSLGLAGGRLNEQFF,TGTGCCAGCAGCTTGGGTTTGGCGGGGGGCCGGTTGAATGAGCAGTTCTTC
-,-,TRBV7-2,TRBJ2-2,CASGRPPVNTGELFF,TGTGCCAGCGGGAGGCCCCCCGTCAACACCGGGGAGCTGTTTTTT
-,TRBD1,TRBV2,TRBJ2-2,CASRGTGGTGELFF,TGTGCCAGCAGAGGAACAGGGGGCACCGGGGAGCTGTTTTTT
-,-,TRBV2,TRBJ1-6,CASSEGLETKNSPLHF,TGTGCCAGCAGTGAAGGGTTAGAGACTAAGAATTCACCCCTCCACTTT
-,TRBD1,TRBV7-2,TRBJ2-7,CASSLVATTGVEQYF,TGTGCCAGCAGCTTAGTTGCGACAACAGGGGTAGAGCAGTACTTC